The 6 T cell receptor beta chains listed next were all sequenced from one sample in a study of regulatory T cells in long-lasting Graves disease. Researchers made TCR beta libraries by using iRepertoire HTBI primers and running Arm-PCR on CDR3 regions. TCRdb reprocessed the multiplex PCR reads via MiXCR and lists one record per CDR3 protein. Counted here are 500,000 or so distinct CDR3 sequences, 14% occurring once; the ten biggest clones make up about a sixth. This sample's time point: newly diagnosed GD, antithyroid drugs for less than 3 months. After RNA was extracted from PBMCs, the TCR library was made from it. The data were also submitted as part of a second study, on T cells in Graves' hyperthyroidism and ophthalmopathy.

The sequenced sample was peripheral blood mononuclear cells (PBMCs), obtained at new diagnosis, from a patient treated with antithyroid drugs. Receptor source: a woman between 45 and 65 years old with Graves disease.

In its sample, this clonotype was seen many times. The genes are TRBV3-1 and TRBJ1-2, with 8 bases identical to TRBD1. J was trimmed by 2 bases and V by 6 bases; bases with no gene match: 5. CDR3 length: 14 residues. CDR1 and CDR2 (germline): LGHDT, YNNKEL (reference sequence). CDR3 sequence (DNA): TGTGCCAGCAGTTACGGGACAGGCAACTATGGCTACACCTTC. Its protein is CASSYGTGNYGYTF.

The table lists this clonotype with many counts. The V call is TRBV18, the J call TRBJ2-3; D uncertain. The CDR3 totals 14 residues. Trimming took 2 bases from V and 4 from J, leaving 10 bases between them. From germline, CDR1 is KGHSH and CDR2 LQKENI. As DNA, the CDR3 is TGTGCCAGCTCACCAGACCAAAGGGCAGATACGCAGTATTTT. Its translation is CASSPDQRADTQYF.

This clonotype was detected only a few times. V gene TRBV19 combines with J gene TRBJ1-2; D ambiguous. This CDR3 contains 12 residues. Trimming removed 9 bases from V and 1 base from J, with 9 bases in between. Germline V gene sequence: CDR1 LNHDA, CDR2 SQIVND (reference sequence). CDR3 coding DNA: TGTGCCAGCACGCGGGGTAACTATGGCTACACCTTC. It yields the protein CASTRGNYGYTF.

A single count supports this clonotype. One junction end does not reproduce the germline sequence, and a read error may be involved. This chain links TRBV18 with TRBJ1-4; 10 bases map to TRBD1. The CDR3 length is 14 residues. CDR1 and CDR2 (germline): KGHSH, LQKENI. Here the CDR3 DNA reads TGTGCCAGCTCACCTGGGACAGGGGATGAAAAACCGTTTTTT. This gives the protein CASSPGTGDEKPFF.

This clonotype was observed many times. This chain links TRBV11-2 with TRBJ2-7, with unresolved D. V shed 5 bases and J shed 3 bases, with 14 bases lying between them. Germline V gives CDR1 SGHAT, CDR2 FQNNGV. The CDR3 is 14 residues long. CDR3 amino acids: CASSPSDGVYEQYF. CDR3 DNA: TGTGCCAGCAGCCCATCGGATGGTGTCTACGAGCAGTACTTC.

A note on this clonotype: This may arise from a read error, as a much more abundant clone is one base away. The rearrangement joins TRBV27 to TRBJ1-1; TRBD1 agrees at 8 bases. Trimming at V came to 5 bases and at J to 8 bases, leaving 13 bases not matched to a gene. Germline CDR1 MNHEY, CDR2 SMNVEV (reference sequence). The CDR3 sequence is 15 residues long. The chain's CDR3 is CASSPRQGRRREAFF. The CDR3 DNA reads TGTGCCAGCAGTCCCAGACAGGGGCGCCGCCGCGAAGCTTTCTTT.